The rows below give T cell receptor beta chains drawn from one sample of a study of T cell changes during pregnancy in multiple sclerosis. The assay was immunoSEQ multiplex PCR, and TCRdb's table has in-frame clones only and misses some. The sample has about 26,000 clones, approximately 89% seen once. Specimen: CD8+ T cells from peripheral blood mononuclear cells, collected in the second trimester of pregnancy. The origin of the receptors is a female donor with multiple sclerosis, enrolled in a pregnancy study. Both conserved end residues are part of each CDR3. The order of the fields is CDR3 protein, CDR3 DNA, V gene, J gene, D gene, clone size. A D gene is named only where the DNA matches it firmly. Some rows mark clone size as missing; the rest say once, few, many or name a class of expanded clone.

CASSLTRYASSYNEQFF	TGTGCCAGCAGTTTAACAAGGTACGCTAGCTCCTACAATGAGCAGTTCTTC	TRBV27	TRBJ2-1	.	.
CSVPGPGEQFF	TGCAGCGTCCCAGGGCCGGGTGAGCAGTTCTTC	TRBV29-1	TRBJ2-1	.	.
CASSPGLAGGYEQYF	TGTGCCAGCAGTCCCGGACTAGCGGGAGGCTACGAGCAGTACTTC	TRBV28	TRBJ2-7	TRBD2	.
CASSQDGGTGYEKLFF	TGCGCCAGCAGCCAAGATGGGGGGACAGGGTATGAAAAACTGTTTTTT	TRBV4-3	TRBJ1-4	TRBD1	once
CASSPTTGFGYTF	TGTGCCAGCAGCCCCACGACAGGGTTCGGCTACACCTTC	TRBV9	TRBJ1-2	TRBD1	.
CASSLGQGVTDTQYF	TGTGCCAGTAGCCTGGGACAGGGGGTAACAGATACGCAGTATTTT	TRBV19	TRBJ2-3	TRBD1	.
CASSFLTGGQFF	TGTGCCAGCAGTTTTCTCACTGGGGGCCAGTTCTTC	TRBV27	TRBJ2-1	.	.
CASSGRDSTYEQYF	TGTGCCAGCAGCGGCCGGGACAGCACCTACGAGCAGTACTTC	TRBV7-9	TRBJ2-7	TRBD1	.
CASSPSPGQGADTQYF	TGTGCCAGCAGCCCCTCACCGGGACAGGGGGCAGATACGCAGTATTTT	TRBV5-5	TRBJ2-3	TRBD1	.
CASSDLAGDPYEQYF	TGTGCCAGCAGTGACCTAGCGGGGGACCCCTACGAGCAGTACTTC	TRBV28	TRBJ2-7	TRBD2	.
CASSPSELAGYNEQFF	TGTGCCAGCAGCCCCTCGGAACTAGCGGGATACAATGAGCAGTTCTTC	TRBV4-2	TRBJ2-1	TRBD2	.
CASSSGAPFYEQYF	TGTGCCAGCAGTTCAGGGGCCCCCTTTTACGAGCAGTACTTC	TRBV28	TRBJ2-7	.	.
CASSYSTGGAYEQYF	TGTGCCAGCAGTTACAGCACAGGGGGAGCCTACGAGCAGTACTTC	TRBV6-5	TRBJ2-7	TRBD1	once
CASSVGLAATYEQYF	TGTGCCAGCAGTGTGGGACTAGCGGCCACCTACGAGCAGTACTTC	TRBV25-1	TRBJ2-7	TRBD2	.
CASSQVGESNQPQHF	TGTGCCAGCAGCCAAGTAGGGGAAAGCAATCAGCCCCAGCATTTT	TRBV4-2	TRBJ1-5	.	.
CASSGVAESTDTQYF	TGTGCCAGCAGCGGGGTAGCGGAAAGCACAGATACGCAGTATTTT	TRBV9	TRBJ2-3	.	.
CASSLPRESDTQYF	TGTGCCAGCAGCTTACCACGGGAGTCAGATACGCAGTATTTT	TRBV11-2	TRBJ2-3	.	.
CASSSWDTGTDTQYF	TGTGCCAGTAGTTCCTGGGACACGGGTACAGATACGCAGTATTTT	TRBV19	TRBJ2-3	.	.
CASSSSGAPTYEQYF	TGCGCCAGCAGCTCCAGCGGGGCACCCACCTACGAGCAGTACTTC	TRBV4-1	TRBJ2-7	TRBD2	.
CASSLGPVPDYGYTF	TGTGCCAGCAGCTTAGGACCCGTTCCAGATTATGGCTACACCTTC	TRBV13	TRBJ1-2	.	.
CASGDRHSETQYF	TGTGCCAGCGGGGACAGGCACTCAGAGACCCAGTACTTC	TRBV5-8	TRBJ2-5	TRBD1	.
CASSSDSVLSYEQYF	TGTGCCAGCAGCTCGGACAGCGTACTTTCCTACGAGCAGTACTTC	TRBV7-9	TRBJ2-7	.	.
CASRPLAGTYNEQFF	TGTGCCAGCAGACCTCTAGCGGGAACCTACAATGAGCAGTTCTTC	TRBV2	TRBJ2-1	TRBD2	.
CASSFFSDTQPQHF	TGTGCCAGCAGTTTTTTCAGCGATACTCAGCCCCAGCATTTT	TRBV28	TRBJ1-5	.	.
CASADPNSADTQYF	TGTGCCAGCGCTGACCCCAATAGCGCAGATACGCAGTATTTT	TRBV28	TRBJ2-3	.	.
CASSFRVAGGEAFF	TGTGCCAGCAGTTTCCGCGTAGCCGGTGGGGAAGCTTTCTTT	TRBV28	TRBJ1-1	.	.
CATADNLGYSYRRQGTQYF	TGTGCCACCGCGGACAACTTGGGGTATTCTTACAGGCGTCAGGGGACCCAGTACTTC	TRBV15	TRBJ2-5	.	.
CATTDSSSETQYF	TGTGCCACCACGGACTCCTCTTCGGAGACCCAGTACTTC	TRBV6-1	TRBJ2-5	.	.
CASSLEGAGATDTQYF	TGTGCCAGCAGTTTAGAAGGAGCGGGAGCCACAGATACGCAGTATTTT	TRBV27	TRBJ2-3	TRBD2	few
CASSIGTGDMNTEAFF	TGTGCCAGTAGTATTGGGACAGGGGACATGAACACTGAAGCTTTCTTT	TRBV19	TRBJ1-1	TRBD1	few
CASSQTGSERPYEQYF	TGTGCCAGCAGCCAAACCGGGAGTGAAAGGCCCTACGAGCAGTACTTC	TRBV14	TRBJ2-7	.	.